This T cell receptor (beta chain) was observed in a study of T cells after yellow fever vaccination (dated by TCRdb to the late 2010s). Study-level background: The SMART-Seq v4 Ultra Low Input RNA kit was used to prepare libraries from fractions with low cell numbers. Blood samples were taken at several timepoints before and after primary and secondary immunization, and bulk PBMC replicates and cell subsets were isolated. The cohort comprised two healthy male donors, one aged 18 to 30 and one aged 30 to 40 years. To follow T-cell clones before and after primary and booster YFV17D yellow fever vaccination, bulk TCR alpha and beta repertoires were sequenced over time.

V is pruned by 2 bases and J by 4 bases, leaving 6 bases of the junction without a gene match. According to the germline V gene, CDR1 reads SGHTA and CDR2 reads FQGTGA. Including cysteine and phenylalanine, the CDR3 has 17 amino acids. The only DNA kept is the CDR3, 51 bases in frame from the first base. Study-level results and caveats: Compared with the primary T-cell response, the secondary T-cell response was faster but weaker, reaching its peak on day 5 rather than on day 15. Computational filtering was needed because FACS-sorted repertoires could contain abundant contaminating clonotypes from the bulk population. After the booster, most of the clones that had expanded following primary vaccination were detected again (roughly 96% of CD4 and 80% to 90% of CD8), which suggests that memory was broadly maintained. Because only two donors were included in the study, the extent to which the findings can be generalized is limited. A small share of clonotypes occurred in both CD4 and CD8 compartments, likely arising from convergent recombination.

This clonotype was detected many times. Its antigen is still unknown. Base quality data are lacking; no much larger clone is found one base away. TCR cDNA was synthesized by 5'RACE template switching, which introduced a universal primer site and unique molecular identifiers. Priming for cDNA synthesis came from both the TCR alpha and TCR beta constant segments. Two PCR steps were used to amplify libraries, with sample barcodes and sequencing adapters being added in the second step. Sequencing of libraries was performed on Illumina HiSeq 2500 (2x100 bp) or NovaSeq (2x150 bp). The authors processed their data as follows. MIGEC was used to demultiplex reads and collapse the reads into UMI consensus sequences, and MiXCR was used for V(D)J alignment. Using edgeR on replicate PBMC samples, clonotypes were called vaccine-responding if FDR was below 0.01 and the log2 fold change was above 5 up to day 15. Each bulk clonotype was labeled CD4 or CD8 based on which sequenced repertoire, CD4 or CD8, contained the clonotype at higher abundance. TCRdb itself trimmed the public reads at Q25 with fastp, ran MiXCR and retained productive beta chains. Every distinct CDR3 protein forms one entry, paired with its most common genes and DNA. TCRdb, not the authors, supplied the V and J calls. The sample yields 150,000 to 200,000 distinct CDR3 sequences; approximately 6.2% were counted once. The ten largest clonotypes hold about 2.8% of the sample.

Sample treatment or condition, as interpreted from the label and publication: live attenuated yellow fever vaccine strain. PBMCs were isolated from peripheral blood using a standard Ficoll-Paque protocol. Dynabeads CD4 and CD8 positive selection kits were used to isolate the CD4 and CD8 T-cell fractions. RNA was extracted with TriZol from bulk PBMCs, CD4 and CD8 fractions, and dextramer-positive and dextramer-negative fractions. The sequences come from CD4+ T cells sorted from PBMCs, collected on the day of the first yellow fever vaccination. The receptor comes from a man aged 18-30 years who received the YFV17D yellow fever vaccine. The sequence links TRBV7-3 to TRBJ2-2; 11 of the junction bases match TRBD2. The DNA reads as follows: TGTGCCAGCAGCTTATTTAGCGGGGGGGCCAGCACCGGGGAGCTGTTTTTT. Translation gives CASSLFSGGASTGELFF.